This TCR beta chain emerged from a study of shared clonotypes between healthy human individuals. In the authors' methods: There were no quality scores in the junction-only immunoSEQ sequences, so filtering differed. Profiled with immunoSEQ multiplex PCR; TCRdb holds only in-frame clones, not every one. V and J calls and clone size are as listed in that table; D and trimming were resolved from the DNA. The table has fewer than 3 million clones, around 93% seen once. The investigators split CD4+ cells into a CD45RA+ naive subset and a CD45RA-negative memory subset. Regarding the study as a whole: Clonotypes that were shared across four donors made up 4% to 6% of naive CD4 clonotypes.

V dropped 5 bases and J dropped 9; count of bases not matched to a gene: 17. Germline values: CDR1 MNHEY, CDR2 SMNVEV (reference sequence). This CDR3 has 17 residues. Turning to this clone: Its target is unknown.

Sequencing was carried out using naive CD4+ T cells from PBMCs. Subset: CD45RA+ positively selected. The chain has TRBV27 and TRBJ2-1; 9 positions match TRBD2. The origin of this receptor is a man younger than 35 in good health. Some clones in this sample may be carry-over from other donors' samples. The CDR3 spells CASSQNGGLAITGEQFF. CDR3 nucleotide sequence: TGTGCCAGCAGTCAAAATGGAGGACTAGCGATTACGGGTGAGCAGTTCTTC.